This T cell receptor (beta chain) appears in the sequencing data of a study of blood T cell repertoires in COVID-19. Germline trimming cut 5 bases from V and 0 bases from J; bases unmatched to any gene: 3. This CDR3 has 15 amino acids. Looked up from germline, CDR1 is KGHSH and CDR2 is LQKENI. Here immunoSEQ multiplex PCR was the method, and the copy in TCRdb shows in-frame clones only, minus some. The profile covers about 160,000 clones, with roughly four fifths appearing a single time and nearly 15% taken by the ten largest. Sequencing was done on a sample of peripheral blood. This TCR was recovered from a human donor with acute or convalescent COVID-19. The donor label of this sample is uncertain. The V and J genes are TRBV18 and TRBJ2-1, with 8 bases fitting TRBD1. CDR3 sequence (DNA): TGTGCCAGCTCAAACAGGGGGAGCTCCTACAATGAGCAGTTCTTC. Its translation is CASSNRGSSYNEQFF.